This T cell receptor beta chain is drawn from a study of T cell repertoires in cytomegalovirus infection. The wider study: Alongside well-studied HLA-B-restricted CMV epitopes, recently identified HLA-C-restricted CMV epitopes were also used. Public TCR beta signatures were indicative of both CMV infection and a matching HLA type.

Regarding the study as a whole: CMV carriers with the relevant HLA were identified by cumulative public TCR beta family frequency. There were HLA-C-restricted CMV-specific TCR beta clonotypes dominating the ex vivo response.

Germline CDR1 reads LNHDA; CDR2 reads SQIVND (reference sequence). The CDR3 sequence is 13 residues long. The V end was cut by 3 bases, the J end by 2 bases, with 6 bases between. TCRdb reanalysed the reads using MiXCR and keeps one entry per CDR3 protein. This sample has 450,000 to 550,000 distinct CDR3 sequences, with about 42% found just once. In regard to this clonotype: The antigen remains unidentified.

The specimen was cultured PBMCs, collected from culture after CMV antigen stimulation. The rearrangement links TRBV19 to TRBJ2-3; D is ambiguous. This clonotype was sampled from a human donor in good health (CMV status not recorded). Some clones in this sample may be carry-over from other donors' samples. The CDR3 bases are TGTGCCAGTAGTATGGCAGTCACAGATACGCAGTATTTT. Translating it yields CASSMAVTDTQYF.